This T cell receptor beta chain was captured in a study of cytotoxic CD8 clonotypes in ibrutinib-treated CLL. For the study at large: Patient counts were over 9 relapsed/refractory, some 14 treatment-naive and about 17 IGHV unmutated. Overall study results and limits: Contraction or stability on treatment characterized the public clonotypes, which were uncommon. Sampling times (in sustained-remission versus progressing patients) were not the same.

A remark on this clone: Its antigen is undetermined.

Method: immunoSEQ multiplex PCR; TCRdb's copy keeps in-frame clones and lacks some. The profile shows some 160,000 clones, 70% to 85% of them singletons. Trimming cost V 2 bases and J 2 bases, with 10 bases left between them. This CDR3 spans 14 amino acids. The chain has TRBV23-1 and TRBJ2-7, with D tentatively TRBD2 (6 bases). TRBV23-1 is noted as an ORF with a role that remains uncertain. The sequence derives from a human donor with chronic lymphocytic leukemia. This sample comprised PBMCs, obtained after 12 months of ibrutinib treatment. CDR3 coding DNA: TGCGCCAGCAGTCAAAAAGGGAGGCCCTACGAGCAGTACTTC. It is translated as CASSQKGRPYEQYF.